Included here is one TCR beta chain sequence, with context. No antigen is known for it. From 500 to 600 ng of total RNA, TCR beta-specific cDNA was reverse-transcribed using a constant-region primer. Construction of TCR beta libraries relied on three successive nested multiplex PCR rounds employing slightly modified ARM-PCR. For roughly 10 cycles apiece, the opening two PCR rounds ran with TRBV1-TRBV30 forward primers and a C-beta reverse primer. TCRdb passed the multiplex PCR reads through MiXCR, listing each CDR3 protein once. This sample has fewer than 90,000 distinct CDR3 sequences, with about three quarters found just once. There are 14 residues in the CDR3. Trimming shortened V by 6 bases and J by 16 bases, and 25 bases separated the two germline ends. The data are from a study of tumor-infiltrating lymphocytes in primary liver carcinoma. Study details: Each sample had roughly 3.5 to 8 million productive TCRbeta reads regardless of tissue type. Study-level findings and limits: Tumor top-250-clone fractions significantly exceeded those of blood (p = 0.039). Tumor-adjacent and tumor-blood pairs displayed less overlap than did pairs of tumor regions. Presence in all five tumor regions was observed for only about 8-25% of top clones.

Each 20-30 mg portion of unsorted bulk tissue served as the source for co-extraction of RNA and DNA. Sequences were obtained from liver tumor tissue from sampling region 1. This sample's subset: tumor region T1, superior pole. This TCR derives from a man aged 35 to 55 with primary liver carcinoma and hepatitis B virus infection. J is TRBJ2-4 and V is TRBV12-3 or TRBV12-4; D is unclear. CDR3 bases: TGTGCCAGCAGACGAAGGAGTTTCGCAAACATTGAATACTTC. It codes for CASRRRSFANIEYF.